The 10 T cell receptor beta chains below were found in one sample sequenced in a study of T cell responses to AZD1222 COVID-19 vaccine. Produced via immunoSEQ multiplex PCR; TCRdb's table is partial and in-frame only. The sample lists about 130,000 clones, roughly 90% seen once, with 1.9% in the top ten. Sequenced here: peripheral blood, sampled on day 0 of AZD1222 vaccination. These receptor sequences come from an adult in good health.

This clone has only one observation. V and J are TRBV4-2 and TRBJ2-7; 15 bases agree with TRBD2. CDR3 length: 17 residues. V lost 4 bases and J lost 5; bases outside the gene matches: 9. Germline V lookup: CDR1 LGHNA, CDR2 YNFKEQ. The CDR3 sequence: CASSRGTSGGPVDEQYF. The CDR3 bases are TGTGCCAGCAGCCGCGGGACTAGCGGGGGGCCTGTAGACGAGCAGTACTTC.

This clone turned up a few times. J is TRBJ2-1 and V is TRBV7-9, with D perhaps TRBD2 (6 bases). Trimming removed 8 bases from V and 9 bases from J, with 23 bases in between. The CDR3 has 15 amino acids. In germline, CDR1 is SEHNR, CDR2 FQNEAQ (reference sequence). CDR3 in amino acids: CASRPRGIIESEQFF. The CDR3 DNA is TGTGCCAGCCGACCTCGCGGGATTATAGAAAGTGAGCAGTTCTTC.

This clone has a single count. The V call is TRBV5-1, the J call TRBJ2-2, with TRBD1 as a possible D gene (8 bases). Trimming left V 4 bases short and J 0 bases short, with 19 bases between. The CDR3 has 18 residues. The germline CDR1 and CDR2 sequences are SGHRS and YFSETQ. The CDR3 protein is CASSLRTGRAPNTGELFF. CDR3 nucleotides: TGCGCCAGCAGCCTTCGGACAGGGAGGGCCCCGAACACCGGGGAGCTGTTTTTT.

The sample holds a few counts of this clone. The chain links TRBV19 to TRBJ1-3, with D hard to call. Trimming shortened V by 5 bases and J by 0 bases, and 5 bases separated the two germline ends. This CDR3 contains 13 residues. The germline V gene encodes CDR1 LNHDA and CDR2 SQIVND (reference sequence). The CDR3 sequence: CASSSRSGNTIYF. Written as DNA, the CDR3 is TGTGCCAGTAGTTCCCGCTCTGGAAACACCATATATTTT.

CDR3 sequence: CASSLGGWNEQYF. The CDR3 DNA is TGTGCCAGCAGCCTTGGGGGGTGGAACGAGCAGTACTTC. This chain links TRBV3-1 (or the pseudogene TRBV3-2) with TRBJ2-7; tentatively, D is TRBD2 (6 bases). The CDR3 extends over 13 amino acids. V was clipped by 4 bases and J by 5 bases, with 12 bases between them. Germline values: CDR1 LGHDT, CDR2 YNNKEL (reference sequence).

This clone was seen only once. The chain recombines TRBV19 with TRBJ1-1; TRBD1 is a possible D gene (6 bases). This CDR3 comprises 15 residues. V was cut by 2 bases and J by 8 bases, with 18 bases left in between. CDR1 is LNHDA and CDR2 is SQIVND in the germline V gene (reference sequence). The CDR3 sequence is CASSIRGGSMVEAFF. The CDR3 coding sequence is TGTGCCAGTAGTATAAGGGGGGGTAGTATGGTGGAAGCTTTCTTT.

This clone was seen once. This rearrangement joins TRBV6-1 to TRBJ1-2, with D maybe TRBD1 (5 bases). The V end lost 3 bases, the J end lost 4 bases, and 12 bases lay between the germline ends. The germline CDR1 and CDR2 sequences are MNHNS and SASEGT. This CDR3 is built from 14 residues. For the CDR3, the DNA is TGTGCCAGCAGTGATTTGGAGGGGATCTATGGCTACACCTTC. It specifies CASSDLEGIYGYTF.

A single count supports this clone. V usage is TRBV19 and J usage is TRBJ1-1; possibly TRBD1 for D (6 bases). Trimming took off 10 bases at V and 5 bases at J, with 17 bases between the two ends. The germline V gene encodes CDR1 LNHDA and CDR2 SQIVND (reference sequence). The CDR3 has 13 amino acids. CDR3 sequence (DNA): TGTGCCACCACGAGGGGGAGAGGTACTGAAGCTTTCTTT. Translated, it gives CATTRGRGTEAFF.

The chain links TRBV5-1 to TRBJ2-1; D tentatively fits TRBD1 or TRBD2 (5 bases each). Per germline, CDR1 SGHRS and CDR2 YFSETQ. The germline V and J ends were trimmed by 0 bases and 12 bases, with 10 bases remaining between them. CDR3 size: 12 residues. CDR3 sequence: CASSLDTGRQFF. For the CDR3, the DNA is TGCGCCAGCAGCTTGGATACGGGGCGGCAGTTCTTC. The variable domain in full, with the rest retrieved from reference TRBV5-1 and TRBJ2-1, is KAGVTQTPRYLIKTRGQQVTLSCSPISGHRSVSWYQQTPGQGLQFLFEYFSETQRNKGNFPGRFSGRQFSNSRSEMNVSTLELGDSALYLCASSLDTGRQFFGPGTRLTVL.

The chain links TRBV10-2 to TRBJ2-6, with a tentative D call TRBD1 (5 bases). Germline values: CDR1 WSHSY, CDR2 SAAADI. The CDR3 length is 15 residues. Trimming shortened V by 5 bases and J by 4 bases, and 12 bases separated the two germline ends. The CDR3, as DNA: TGCGCCAGCAGTCTTCAGGGTTCCGGGGCCAACGTCCTGACTTTC. It translates to CASSLQGSGANVLTF.